These 5 T cell receptor beta chains originate from one sample sequenced in a study of T cells expressing NK-cell markers. Using the 5' RACE reads, TCRdb records one entry per CDR3 protein without DNA. The listing records approximately 460,000 distinct CDR3 sequences. Sequences were obtained from blood T cells: a sorted CD56 or NKG2C T cell subset, CD4+ or CD8+ T cells, or bulk PBMC T cells (not recorded which). The receptors shown here come from a woman aged 18-70 years in good health.

The chain combines TRBV6-1 with TRBJ2-3; TCRdb proposes TRBD2, but this gene call is untestable without DNA. The length of the CDR3 is 17 residues. Looked up from germline, CDR1 is MNHNS and CDR2 is SASEGT. The CDR3 protein is CASLTSGSSSRTDTQYF.

The chain combines TRBV5-1 with TRBJ1-6; the TRBD1 assignment by TCRdb is unverifiable without DNA. The CDR3 sequence is 16 residues long. CDR1 and CDR2 from the germline V gene are SGHRS and YFSETQ. The chain's CDR3 is CASSLGSTANNSPLHF.

J is TRBJ1-1 and V is TRBV29-1. This CDR3 is built from 11 residues. The germline V gene has CDR1 SQVTM and CDR2 ANQGSEA. The CDR3 loop is CSVEMGTEAFF.

J is TRBJ2-3 and V is TRBV6-1; TCRdb designates TRBD1, a call that cannot be tested without DNA. CDR3 size: 14 residues. Germline V gives CDR1 MNHNS, CDR2 SASEGT. CDR3 in amino acids: CASRSAGGPDTQYF.

The rearrangement joins TRBV7-2 to TRBJ2-5; TCRdb's D call, TRBD2, is unchecked because there is no DNA. The CDR3 runs 17 residues. The germline V gene encodes CDR1 SGHTA and CDR2 FQGNSA. CDR3 sequence: CASSLGSSGSPQETQYF.